This TCR beta chain appears in the sequencing data of a study of cytomegalovirus exposure and HLA in healthy donors. The primer mix had 60 Vbeta and 13 Jbeta primers. Generated by immunoSEQ multiplex PCR, the TCRdb table keeps only in-frame clones and is missing some. This table has 95,000 to 150,000 clones, around 66% appearing once. Germline CDR1 and CDR2: LNHDA and SQIVND (reference sequence). The CDR3 is made up of 14 amino acids. V lost 5 bases and J lost 3, with 11 bases in between. J is TRBJ1-5 and V is TRBV19; D not certain. The source of this sequence is a woman in her 40s in good health and CMV-seropositive. Sequencing input: PBMCs. The CDR3 DNA follows: TGTGCCAGTAGTGCGGTAGTTAACAATCAGCCCCAGCATTTT. It encodes CASSAVVNNQPQHF.